The count of the clone carrying this T cell receptor (beta chain) is one. Its antigen is still unknown. Profiling relied on immunoSEQ multiplex PCR, and the TCRdb table lists in-frame clones only, not all of them. This table holds some 29,000 clones, approximately 60% found once. The CDR3 is 13 residues long. In germline, CDR1 is SNHLY, CDR2 FYNNEI. V lost 8 bases to trimming and J lost 2 bases, with 12 bases between them. These data originate in a study of cytotoxic CD8 clonotypes in ibrutinib-treated CLL. As for the study in general: Among the patients, about a dozen presented as relapsed/refractory and about 15 as treatment-naive; 17 to 18 showed unmutated IGHV. Partial response was seen in approximately 25 patients and complete response in 2; after median around 5.5 years, about 14 stayed remitted, around 12 progressed.

General study findings and limits: Public clonotypes (which were uncommon) either contracted or remained stable on treatment.

This receptor was identified in a human donor with chronic lymphocytic leukemia. This sample comprised PBMCs, obtained before ibrutinib treatment. J is TRBJ1-1 and V is TRBV2, with D unclear. CDR3 in amino acids: CASVRRTNTEAFF. The CDR3 coding sequence is TGTGCCAGCGTCCGGCGGACTAACACTGAAGCTTTCTTT. Full variable domain (missing parts from reference TRBV2 and TRBJ1-1): EPEVTQTPSHQVTQMGQEVILRCVPISNHLYFYWYRQILGQKVEFLVSFYNNEISEKSEIFDDQFSVERPDGSNFTLKIRSTKLEDSAMYFCASVRRTNTEAFFGQGTRLTVV.